This TCR beta chain was retrieved from a study of shared clonotypes between healthy human individuals. For the study at large: Each donor's CD8 memory used one plate, CD8 naive two, each CD4 subset three.

This clone came up once. What it binds is not known. Overall study findings and caveats: Naive subsets, compared against memory subsets, generally had larger estimated richness values. All-four-donor shared clonotypes had higher generation probabilities than non-shared clonotypes did. Deeper or shallower sequencing was expected to change how clonotypes are shared among donors.

Assay used: immunoSEQ multiplex PCR; TCRdb lists only in-frame clones, some missing. The sample lists over 750,000 clones; about 96% were seen once. As defined, naive CD8 cells were CD45RO-negative and positively selected for CCR7, with terminally differentiated effector memory CD45RA+ cells excluded. The CDR3 loop spans 13 amino acids. Trimming cost V 4 bases and J 2 bases, with 6 bases left between them. Germline V gene sequence: CDR1 MNHEY, CDR2 SMNVEV (reference sequence). The V gene is TRBV27, the J gene TRBJ2-1; no reliable D call. The sequence was collected from a man aged 30-40 years in good health. Sequenced: naive CD8+ T cells sorted from blood. CDR3 protein: CASSWAAYNEQFF. CDR3 in DNA: TGTGCCAGCAGTTGGGCAGCCTACAATGAGCAGTTCTTC.